This is a list of T cell receptor beta chains from one sample in a study of radiotherapy plus CTLA-4 blockade in lung cancer. Libraries were prepared by immunoSEQ multiplex PCR; TCRdb keeps only in-frame clonotypes and omits some of them. Here the sample spans about 84,000 clones, less than 80% being singletons. Sequenced here: peripheral blood, sampled from a patient treated with radiotherapy plus ipilimumab. These receptors were collected from a human donor with non-small cell lung cancer that progressed on radiotherapy plus ipilimumab. Each CDR3 is given with its conserved first and last residue.

j_call v_call cdr3_aa
TRBJ1-1 TRBV28 CASSFRTKNTEAFF
TRBJ2-5 TRBV5-1 CASSLGTSGGDETQYF
TRBJ1-1 TRBV7-9 CASSLYNTEAFF
TRBJ1-2 TRBV28 CASSSSTGMDGYTF
TRBJ2-7 TRBV10-3 CAISPDGAYEQYF
TRBJ2-3 TRBV14 CASSPKAAVGTDTQYF
TRBJ2-3 TRBV28 CASSFPSRDSSGDTQYF
TRBJ1-2 TRBV28 CASTDNYGYTF
TRBJ2-7 TRBV15 CATQQGGIPLAEQYF
TRBJ2-5 TRBV28 CASSLRETQYF
TRBJ1-2 TRBV18 CASSPEWEGGYTF
TRBJ1-3 TRBV7-3 CASSAGPSSGNTIYF
TRBJ2-7 TRBV27 CASSLRPGPYEQYF
TRBJ2-7 TRBV10-3 CAIRGLAGPYEQYF
TRBJ2-1 TRBV27 CASSPGGATSGEQFF
TRBJ2-7 TRBV2 CATGSVENYEQYF
TRBJ2-7 TRBV20-1 CSATSGYEQYF
TRBJ1-6 TRBV27 CASRNRPPVDSPLHF
TRBJ2-3 TRBV5-1 CASSFWGRDTQYF
TRBJ2-7 TRBV28 CASRTGGDYEQYF
TRBJ1-1 TRBV9 CASSVGDTYTEAFF
TRBJ1-1 TRBV6-5 CASSYSSQGGTEAFF
TRBJ2-3 TRBV9 CASSSIPGLLSDTQYF
TRBJ1-1 TRBV10-3 CAISEEGWNTEAFF
TRBJ2-2 TRBV11-2 CASSLDEGAGELFF
TRBJ2-1 TRBV30 CAWSVSSPNEQFF
TRBJ2-7 TRBV28 CASSLGRWADTYEQYF
TRBJ1-2 TRBV28 CASSPFKTYGYTF
TRBJ1-2 TRBV10-3 CATQGAGGYTF
TRBJ2-2 TRBV10-3 CAISESTGDPGELFF
TRBJ2-1 TRBV5-1 CASSSGLHRSYNEQFF
TRBJ2-7 TRBV11-2 CASSLGPEQGNLDF
TRBJ2-1 TRBV27 CASSIAGGFGNEQFF
TRBJ1-2 TRBV19 CATDRGGYGYTF
TRBJ2-1 TRBV7-9 CASSPGGGGSSYNEQFF
TRBJ2-1 TRBV6-6 CASTGAGSYNEQFF
TRBJ2-7 TRBV15 CATSRASGSSYEQYF